The rows below give T cell receptor beta chains drawn from one sample of a study of T cell repertoires and Cas9 in healthy adults. The table came from immunoSEQ multiplex PCR; TCRdb's copy has only in-frame clones and leaves some out. This table has around 20,000 clones, about 90% appearing once. The sample consisted of CD4+ effector T cells (CD127+, CD25-, CD137-, CD154-) from PBMCs; culture status not recorded. The receptor set was obtained from a human donor in good health. Both conserved end residues are part of each CDR3. The D gene is left open where the match is weak. Size values are once, few and many counts, or a class for expanded clones, and some rows have none.

d_call: TRBD1
v_call: TRBV28
clone_size: -
j_call: TRBJ2-5
cdr3_aa: CASSFHRGQETQYF
cdr3_nt: TGTGCCAGCAGTTTTCACAGGGGACAAGAGACCCAGTACTTC

d_call: -
v_call: TRBV5-6
clone_size: -
j_call: TRBJ1-2
cdr3_aa: CASSLKALGGYTF
cdr3_nt: TGTGCCAGCAGCTTGAAAGCCCTAGGGGGCTACACCTTC

d_call: -
v_call: TRBV25-1
clone_size: -
j_call: TRBJ2-2
cdr3_aa: CASSERRDTGELFF
cdr3_nt: TGTGCCAGCAGTGAGCGCCGAGACACCGGGGAGCTGTTTTTT

d_call: -
v_call: TRBV14
clone_size: -
j_call: TRBJ2-5
cdr3_aa: CASGRQETQYF
cdr3_nt: TGTGCCAGCGGACGACAAGAGACCCAGTACTTC

d_call: -
v_call: TRBV6-6
clone_size: -
j_call: TRBJ1-5
cdr3_aa: CASSFRGEHQPQHF
cdr3_nt: TGTGCCAGCAGTTTCCGCGGGGAACATCAGCCCCAGCATTTT

d_call: TRBD2
v_call: TRBV9
clone_size: -
j_call: TRBJ2-3
cdr3_aa: CASSKEGRADTQYF
cdr3_nt: TGTGCCAGCAGCAAGGAGGGGAGGGCAGATACGCAGTATTTT

d_call: -
v_call: TRBV30
clone_size: -
j_call: TRBJ2-7
cdr3_aa: CASGFNDEQYF
cdr3_nt: TGTGCCTCGGGATTCAACGACGAGCAGTACTTC

d_call: -
v_call: TRBV18
clone_size: -
j_call: TRBJ2-2
cdr3_aa: CASSPDKNTGELFF
cdr3_nt: TGTGCCAGCTCACCAGACAAGAACACCGGGGAGCTGTTTTTT

d_call: TRBD1
v_call: TRBV7-2
clone_size: once
j_call: TRBJ1-4
cdr3_aa: CASSPGQSREKLFF
cdr3_nt: TGTGCCAGCAGCCCGGGACAGAGCAGGGAAAAACTGTTTTTT

d_call: -
v_call: TRBV6-5
clone_size: -
j_call: TRBJ2-7
cdr3_aa: CASSSGTYYEQYF
cdr3_nt: TGTGCCAGCAGTTCCGGGACGTACTACGAGCAGTACTTC